This TCR beta chain was retrieved from a study of T cell changes during pregnancy in multiple sclerosis. Using immunoSEQ multiplex PCR, the repertoire was profiled, and TCRdb retains in-frame clones only, with some absent. This sample yields 17,000 or so clones, of which roughly 86% are seen a single time; roughly 12% belongs to the top ten. The CDR3 spans 19 residues. Germline V CDR1 and CDR2: SGHRS, YFSETQ. Trimming took 1 base from V and 1 from J; bases not matched to a gene: 13. Specimen: CD8+ T cells from peripheral blood mononuclear cells, collected after pregnancy. The chain is built from TRBV5-1 and TRBJ2-2; 7 nucleotides align to TRBD2. The clonotype was recovered from a female donor in good health, enrolled as a control in a pregnancy study. CDR3 loop: CASSLFIPTGTKNTGELFF. The CDR3 DNA is TGCGCCAGCAGCTTGTTTATCCCCACCGGGACTAAGAACACCGGGGAGCTGTTTTTT.